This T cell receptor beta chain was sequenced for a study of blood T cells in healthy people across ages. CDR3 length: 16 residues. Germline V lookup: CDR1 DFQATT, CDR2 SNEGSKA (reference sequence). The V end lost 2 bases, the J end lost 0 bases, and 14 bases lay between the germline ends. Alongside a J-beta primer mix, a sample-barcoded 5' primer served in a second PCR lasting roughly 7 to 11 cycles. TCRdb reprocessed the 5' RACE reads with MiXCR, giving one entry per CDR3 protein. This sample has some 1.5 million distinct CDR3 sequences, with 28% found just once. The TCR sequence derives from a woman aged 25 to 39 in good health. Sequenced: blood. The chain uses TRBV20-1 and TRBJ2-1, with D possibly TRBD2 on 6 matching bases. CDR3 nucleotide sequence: TGCAGTGCTAGACCTCGGGACTTTTACTCCTACAATGAGCAGTTCTTC. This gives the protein CSARPRDFYSYNEQFF.